The source of this T cell receptor (beta chain) is a study of T cells in pancreatic ductal adenocarcinoma. Here immunoSEQ multiplex PCR was the method, and the copy in TCRdb shows in-frame clones only, minus some. This sample yields about 2,600 clones, of which roughly four fifths are seen a single time; approximately 15% belongs to the top ten. Concerning this clone itself: What it binds is unknown.

No neoadjuvant therapy was given to the selected pancreatic ductal adenocarcinoma patients before their surgery. Trimming stripped 7 bases from V and 2 bases from J, with 16 bases between. The CDR3 contains 15 residues. CDR1 is MNHNS and CDR2 is SASEGT in the germline V gene. Study conclusions and caveats: Compared with tumor, blood showed more total productive templates and about 8-fold more clonotypes.

The sequencing sample was made of pancreatic tumor tissue. The J gene is TRBJ2-3, the V gene TRBV6-1; D remains ambiguous. The TCR originated in a human donor with pancreatic ductal adenocarcinoma. CDR3: CASTPKRLNTDTQYF. Written as DNA, the CDR3 is TGTGCCAGCACCCCTAAGAGGCTGAACACAGATACGCAGTATTTT.